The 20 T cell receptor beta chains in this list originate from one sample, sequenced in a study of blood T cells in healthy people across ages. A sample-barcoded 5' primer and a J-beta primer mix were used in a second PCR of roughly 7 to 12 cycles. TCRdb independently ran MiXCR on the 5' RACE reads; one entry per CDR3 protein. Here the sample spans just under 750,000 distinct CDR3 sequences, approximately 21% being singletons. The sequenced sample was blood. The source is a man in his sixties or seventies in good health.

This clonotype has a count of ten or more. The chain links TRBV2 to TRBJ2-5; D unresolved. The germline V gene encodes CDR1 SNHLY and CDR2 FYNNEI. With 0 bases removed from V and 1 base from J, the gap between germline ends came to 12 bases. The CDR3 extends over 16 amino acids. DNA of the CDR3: TGTGCCAGCAGTGAAGCGGTGACTTCTCCCCAAGAGACCCAGTACTTC. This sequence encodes CASSEAVTSPQETQYF.

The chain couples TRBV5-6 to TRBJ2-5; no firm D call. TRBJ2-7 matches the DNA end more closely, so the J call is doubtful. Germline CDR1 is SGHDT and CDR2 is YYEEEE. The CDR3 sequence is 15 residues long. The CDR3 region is CASSLEAWAEYEQYV. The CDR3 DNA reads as TGTGCCAGCAGCTTGGAGGCTTGGGCCGAATACGAGCAGTACGTC.

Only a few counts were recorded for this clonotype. CDR3: CASSEQRENTEAFF. CDR3 DNA sequence: TGTGCCAGCAGTGAACAGCGAGAGAACACTGAAGCTTTCTTT. The J gene is TRBJ1-1, the V gene TRBV6-1; D unclear. Germline loops: CDR1 MNHNS, CDR2 SASEGT. The CDR3 totals 14 residues. Trimming stripped 2 bases from V and 1 base from J, with 8 bases between.

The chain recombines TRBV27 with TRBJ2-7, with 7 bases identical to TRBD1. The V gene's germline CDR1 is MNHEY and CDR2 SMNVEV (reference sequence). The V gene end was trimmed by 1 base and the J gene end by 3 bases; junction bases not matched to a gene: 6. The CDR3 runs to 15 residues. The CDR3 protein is CASSLFGTASYEQYF. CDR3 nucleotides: TGTGCCAGCAGTTTATTCGGGACAGCCAGCTACGAGCAGTACTTC.

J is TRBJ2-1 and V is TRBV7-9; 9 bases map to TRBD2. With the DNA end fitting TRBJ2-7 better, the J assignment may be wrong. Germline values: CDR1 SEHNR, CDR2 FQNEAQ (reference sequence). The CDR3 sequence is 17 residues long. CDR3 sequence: CASSYGTSLLGSYEQYV. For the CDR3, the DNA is TGTGCCAGCAGCTACGGGACTAGCTTACTTGGCTCCTACGAGCAGTACGTC.

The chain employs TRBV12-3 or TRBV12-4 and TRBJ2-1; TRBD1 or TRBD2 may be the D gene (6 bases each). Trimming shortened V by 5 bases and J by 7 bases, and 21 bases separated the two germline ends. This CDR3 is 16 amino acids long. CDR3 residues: CASSKGGTFNWNEQFF. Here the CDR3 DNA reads TGTGCCAGCAGTAAAGGGGGGACTTTTAATTGGAATGAGCAGTTCTTC.

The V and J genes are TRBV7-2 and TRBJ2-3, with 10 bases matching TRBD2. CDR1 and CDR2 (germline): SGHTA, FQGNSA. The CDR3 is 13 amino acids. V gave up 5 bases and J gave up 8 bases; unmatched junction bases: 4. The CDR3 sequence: CASSGRLAGTQYF. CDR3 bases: TGTGCCAGCAGCGGGAGACTAGCGGGTACGCAGTATTTT.

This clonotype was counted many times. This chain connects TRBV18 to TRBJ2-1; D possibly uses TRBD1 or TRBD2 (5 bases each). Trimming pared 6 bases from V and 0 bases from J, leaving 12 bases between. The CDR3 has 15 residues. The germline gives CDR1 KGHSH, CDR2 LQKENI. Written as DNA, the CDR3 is TGTGCCAGCTCTTTAGAGGGGCTCTCCTACAATGAGCAGTTCTTC. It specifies CASSLEGLSYNEQFF.

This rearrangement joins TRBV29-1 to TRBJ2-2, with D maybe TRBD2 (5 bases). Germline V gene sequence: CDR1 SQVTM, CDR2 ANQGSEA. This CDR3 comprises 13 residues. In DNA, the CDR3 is TGCAGTGTACTAGTGTCAAGGACCGGGGAGCTGTTTTTT. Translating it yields CSVLVSRTGELFF.

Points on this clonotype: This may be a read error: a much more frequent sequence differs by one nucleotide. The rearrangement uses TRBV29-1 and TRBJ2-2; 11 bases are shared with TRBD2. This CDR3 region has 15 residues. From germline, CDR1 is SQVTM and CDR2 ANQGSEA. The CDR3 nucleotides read TGCAGCGTTGCGGGACTAGCGGTTAACACCGGGCAGCTGTTTTTT. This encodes CSVAGLAVNTGQLFF.

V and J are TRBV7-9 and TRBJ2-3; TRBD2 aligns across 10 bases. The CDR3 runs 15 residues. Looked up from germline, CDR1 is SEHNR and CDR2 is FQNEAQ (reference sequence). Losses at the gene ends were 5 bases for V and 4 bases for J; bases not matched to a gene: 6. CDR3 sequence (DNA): TGTGCCAGCAGCGCATGGACTAGCGGCCCAGATACGCAGTATTTT. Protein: CASSAWTSGPDTQYF.

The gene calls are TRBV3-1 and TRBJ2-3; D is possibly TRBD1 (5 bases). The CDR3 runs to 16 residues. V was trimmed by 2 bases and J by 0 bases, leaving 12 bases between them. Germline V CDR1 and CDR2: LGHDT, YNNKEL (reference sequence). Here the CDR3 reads CASSQRVGHSTDTQYF. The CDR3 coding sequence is TGTGCCAGCAGCCAACGGGTGGGGCATAGCACAGATACGCAGTATTTT.

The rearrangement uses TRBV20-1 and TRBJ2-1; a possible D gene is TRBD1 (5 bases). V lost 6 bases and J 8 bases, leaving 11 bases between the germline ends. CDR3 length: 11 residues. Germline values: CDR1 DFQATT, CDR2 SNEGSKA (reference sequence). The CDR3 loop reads CSAFLGDEQFF. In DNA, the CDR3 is TGCAGTGCGTTTCTAGGGGATGAGCAGTTCTTC.

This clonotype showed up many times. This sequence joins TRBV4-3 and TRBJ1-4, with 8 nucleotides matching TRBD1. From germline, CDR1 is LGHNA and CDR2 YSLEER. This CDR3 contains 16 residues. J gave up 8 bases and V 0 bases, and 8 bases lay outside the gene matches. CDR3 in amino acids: CASSQDWRQGYEKLFF. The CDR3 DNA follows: TGCGCCAGCAGCCAAGATTGGAGACAGGGGTACGAAAAACTGTTTTTT.

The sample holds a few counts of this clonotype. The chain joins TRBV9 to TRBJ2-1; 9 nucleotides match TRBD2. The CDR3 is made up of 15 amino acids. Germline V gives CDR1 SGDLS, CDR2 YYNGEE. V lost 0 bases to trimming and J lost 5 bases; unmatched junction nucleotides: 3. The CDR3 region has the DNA TGTGCCAGCAGCGTAGTCAGCGGGAGGCACAATGAGCAGTTCTTC. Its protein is CASSVVSGRHNEQFF.

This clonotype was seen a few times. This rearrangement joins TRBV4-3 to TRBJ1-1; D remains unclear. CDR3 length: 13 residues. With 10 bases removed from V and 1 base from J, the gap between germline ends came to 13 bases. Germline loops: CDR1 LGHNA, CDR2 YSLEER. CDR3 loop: CATSKLGNTEAFF. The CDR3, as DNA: TGCGCCACCTCTAAGCTGGGGAACACTGAAGCTTTCTTT.

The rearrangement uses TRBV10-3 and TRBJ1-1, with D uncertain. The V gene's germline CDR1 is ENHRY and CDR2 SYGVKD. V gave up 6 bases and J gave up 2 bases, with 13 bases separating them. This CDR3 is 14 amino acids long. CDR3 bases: TGTGCCATCAGGGAGAACCCCAGCAACACTGAAGCTTTCTTT. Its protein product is CAIRENPSNTEAFF.

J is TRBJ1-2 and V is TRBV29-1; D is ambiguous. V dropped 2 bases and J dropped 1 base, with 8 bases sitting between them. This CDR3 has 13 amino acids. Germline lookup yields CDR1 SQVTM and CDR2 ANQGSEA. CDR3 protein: CSVEWSNNYGYTF. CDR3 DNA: TGCAGCGTTGAATGGAGTAATAACTATGGCTACACCTTC.

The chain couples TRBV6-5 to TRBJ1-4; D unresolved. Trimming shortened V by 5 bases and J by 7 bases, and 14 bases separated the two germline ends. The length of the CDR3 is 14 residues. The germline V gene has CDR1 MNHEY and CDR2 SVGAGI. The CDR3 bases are TGTGCCAGCAGTACATCAGCCCAAGGTGAAAAACTGTTTTTT. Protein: CASSTSAQGEKLFF.

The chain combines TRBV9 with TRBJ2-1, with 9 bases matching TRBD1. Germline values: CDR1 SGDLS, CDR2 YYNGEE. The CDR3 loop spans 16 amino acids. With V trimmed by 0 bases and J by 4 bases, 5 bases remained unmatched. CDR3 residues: CASSVERQGGYNEQFF. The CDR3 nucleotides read TGTGCCAGCAGCGTAGAAAGACAGGGGGGGTACAATGAGCAGTTCTTC.